This T cell receptor (beta chain) was observed in a study of tumor-infiltrating lymphocytes in localized non-small cell lung cancer. The data were produced by immunoSEQ multiplex PCR, yet TCRdb's version contains in-frame clones alone and is incomplete. The sample records under 10,000 clones, around three quarters being singletons. This CDR3 is 15 amino acids long. CDR1 and CDR2 (germline): MGHRA, YSYEKL. Losses at the gene ends were 2 bases for V and 4 bases for J; bases not matched to a gene: 8. The source of this sequence is a human donor with non-small cell lung cancer. Sequencing was done on a sample of uninvolved lung tissue not adjacent to the tumor. The V gene is TRBV4-1, the J gene TRBJ2-7; 7 bases are a match to TRBD2. Here the CDR3 reads CASSQRSGGNYEQYF. The CDR3 DNA is TGCGCCAGCAGCCAACGCTCCGGGGGGAATTACGAGCAGTACTTC.